These 7 T cell receptor beta chains were sequenced from one sample in a study of beta chain features in type 1 diabetes (dated by TCRdb to the late 2010s). The full study reports these points: A moderate but significant shortening of TCRB CDR3 length was observed in type 1 diabetes patients in all four CD4+ subsets.

Their recognized antigens are unknown. Library preparation was by the immunoSEQ multiplex PCR assay. All of the isolated RNA was reverse transcribed with the High Capacity cDNA Reverse Transcription Kit, so expressed TCRB transcripts were sequenced. Imported from immuneACCESS, the table was reduced by TCRdb to in-frame sequences with V and J called. These copies leave out some clones; in studies compared against another copy, an unresolved V gene accounts for under half, and the cause of the remainder is not known. Here the sample has around 250,000 clones; around 13% occur a single time. The top ten hold around 0.019% of the sample. Sequenced: naive CD4+ T cells from blood. What the cell subset or site label conveys for this sample: true naive CD4+ T cells. These receptor sequences come from a young man with type 1 diabetes.

The chain combines TRBV5-1 with TRBJ2-5, with TRBD1 matching over 9 bases. The germline V gene encodes CDR1 SGHRS and CDR2 YFSETQ. The CDR3 is 15 residues long. V shed 0 bases and J 3 bases; nucleotides not matched to a gene: 3. In DNA form, the CDR3 reads TGCGCCAGCAGCTTGGCCGGACAGGGGAAAGAGACCCAGTACTTC. Amino acids: CASSLAGQGKETQYF.

The V gene is TRBV7-2, the J gene TRBJ2-7; a weak D match, TRBD2 (6 bases). From germline, CDR1 is SGHTA and CDR2 FQGNSA. The CDR3 covers 15 residues. The V gene lost 2 bases and the J gene lost 2 bases, with 13 bases spanning the gap. CDR3: CASSLQVGGPYEQYF. CDR3 coding DNA: TGTGCCAGCAGCTTACAAGTGGGAGGACCCTACGAGCAGTACTTC.

The gene calls are TRBV6-5 and TRBJ2-3; a possible D gene is TRBD2 (5 bases). This CDR3 region has 15 residues. Germline V gene lookup returns CDR1 MNHEY and CDR2 SVGAGI. The V end lost 0 bases, the J end lost 3 bases, and 10 bases lay between the germline ends. CDR3 sequence: CASSYSNSVTDTQYF. The CDR3 DNA follows: TGTGCCAGCAGTTACTCGAATAGCGTGACAGATACGCAGTATTTT.

The chain is built from TRBV30 and TRBJ2-1; 9 nucleotides agree with TRBD1. Germline V gene sequence: CDR1 GTSNPN, CDR2 SVGIG (reference sequence). With V trimmed by 4 bases and J by 6 bases, 4 bases remained unmatched. The CDR3 runs to 13 residues. CDR3 DNA: TGTGCCTGGAAACTGACAGGGGGCAATGAGCAGTTCTTC. This sequence encodes CAWKLTGGNEQFF.

This chain uses TRBV2 with TRBJ2-5, with a possible D match to TRBD1 (5 bases). Germline CDR1 is SNHLY and CDR2 is FYNNEI. The CDR3 runs 14 residues. V lost 7 bases to trimming and J lost 4 bases, with 16 bases between them. CDR3 sequence (DNA): TGTGCCAGCACGGCAGGCAGTGGGGCAGAGACCCAGTACTTC. It yields the protein CASTAGSGAETQYF.

This chain uses TRBV2 with TRBJ1-2; no clear D. Per germline, CDR1 SNHLY and CDR2 FYNNEI. V lost 7 bases, J lost 3 bases, and 12 bases lay in between. The CDR3 loop spans 13 amino acids. The CDR3 coding sequence is TGTGCCAGCAATCAGGATCGAGACTATGGCTACACCTTC. Protein product: CASNQDRDYGYTF.

V and J are TRBV10-3 and TRBJ2-7, with D maybe TRBD2 (5 bases). Trimming shortened V by 6 bases and J by 1 base, and 16 bases separated the two germline ends. CDR1 is ENHRY, CDR2 SYGVKD, per germline. CDR3 length equals 15 residues. The CDR3 region is CAISSYPQRSYEQYF. Here the CDR3 DNA reads TGTGCCATCAGCTCATACCCACAGCGGTCCTACGAGCAGTACTTC.